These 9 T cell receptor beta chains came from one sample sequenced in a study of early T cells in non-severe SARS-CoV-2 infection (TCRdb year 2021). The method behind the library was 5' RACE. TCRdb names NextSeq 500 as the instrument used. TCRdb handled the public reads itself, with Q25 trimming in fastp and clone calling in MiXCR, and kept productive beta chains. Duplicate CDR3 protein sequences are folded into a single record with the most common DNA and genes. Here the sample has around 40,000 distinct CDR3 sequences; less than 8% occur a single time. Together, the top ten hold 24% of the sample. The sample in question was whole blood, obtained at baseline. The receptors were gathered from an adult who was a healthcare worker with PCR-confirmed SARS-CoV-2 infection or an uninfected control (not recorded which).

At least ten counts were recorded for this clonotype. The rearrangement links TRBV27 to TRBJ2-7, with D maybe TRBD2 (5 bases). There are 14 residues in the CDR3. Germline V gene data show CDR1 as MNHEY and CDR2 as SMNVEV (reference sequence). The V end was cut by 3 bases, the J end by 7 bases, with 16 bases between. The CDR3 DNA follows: TGTGCCAGCAGTTTCTGGACTGCTCCACGGGAGCAGTACTTC. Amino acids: CASSFWTAPREQYF.

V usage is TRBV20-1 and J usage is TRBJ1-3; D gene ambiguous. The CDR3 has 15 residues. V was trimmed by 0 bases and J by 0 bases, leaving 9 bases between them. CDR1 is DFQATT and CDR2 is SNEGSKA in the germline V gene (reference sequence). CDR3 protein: CSARDLGRSGNTIYF. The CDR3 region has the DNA TGCAGTGCTAGAGATCTTGGACGCTCTGGAAACACCATATATTTT.

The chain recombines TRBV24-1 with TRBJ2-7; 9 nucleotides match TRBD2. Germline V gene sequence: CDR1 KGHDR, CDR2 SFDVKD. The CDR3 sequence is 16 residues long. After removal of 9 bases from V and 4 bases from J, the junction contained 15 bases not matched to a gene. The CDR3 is CATAKPSRLAEYEQYF. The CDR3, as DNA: TGTGCCACCGCAAAGCCATCAAGACTAGCGGAGTACGAGCAGTACTTC.

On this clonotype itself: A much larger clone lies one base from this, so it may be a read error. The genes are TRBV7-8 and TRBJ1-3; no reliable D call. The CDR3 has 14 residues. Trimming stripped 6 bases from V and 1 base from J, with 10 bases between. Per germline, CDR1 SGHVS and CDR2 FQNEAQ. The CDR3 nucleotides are TGTGCCAGCAGGTGGGCGGAATCTGGAAACACCATATATTTT. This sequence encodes CASRWAESGNTIYF.

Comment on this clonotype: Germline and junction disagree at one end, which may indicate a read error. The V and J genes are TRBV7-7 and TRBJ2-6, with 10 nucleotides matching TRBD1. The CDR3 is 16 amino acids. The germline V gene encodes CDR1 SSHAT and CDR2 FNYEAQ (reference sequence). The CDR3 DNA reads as TGTGCTAGCAGCCCAAGACAGGGGGCTACGGCCAACGTCCTGACTTTC. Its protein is CASSPRQGATANVLTF.

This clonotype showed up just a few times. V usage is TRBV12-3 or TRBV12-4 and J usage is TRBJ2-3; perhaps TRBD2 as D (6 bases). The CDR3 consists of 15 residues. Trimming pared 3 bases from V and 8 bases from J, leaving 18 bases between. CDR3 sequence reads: CASSFLAEYTGTQYF. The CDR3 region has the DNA TGTGCCAGCAGTTTTTTAGCGGAGTATACGGGTACGCAGTATTTT.

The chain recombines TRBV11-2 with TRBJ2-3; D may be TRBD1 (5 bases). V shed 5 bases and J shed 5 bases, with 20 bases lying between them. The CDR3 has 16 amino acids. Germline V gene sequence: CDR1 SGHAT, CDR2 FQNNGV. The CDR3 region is CASSPRPDGAQDTQYF. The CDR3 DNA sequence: TGTGCCAGCAGCCCCCGCCCGGATGGGGCACAAGATACGCAGTATTTT.

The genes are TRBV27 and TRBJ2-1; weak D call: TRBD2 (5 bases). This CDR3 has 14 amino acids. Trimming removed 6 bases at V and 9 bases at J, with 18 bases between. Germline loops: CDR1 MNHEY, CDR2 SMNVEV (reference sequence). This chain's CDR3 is CASSPREARGEQFF. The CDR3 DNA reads TGTGCCAGCAGCCCACGAGAGGCCCGGGGTGAGCAGTTCTTC.

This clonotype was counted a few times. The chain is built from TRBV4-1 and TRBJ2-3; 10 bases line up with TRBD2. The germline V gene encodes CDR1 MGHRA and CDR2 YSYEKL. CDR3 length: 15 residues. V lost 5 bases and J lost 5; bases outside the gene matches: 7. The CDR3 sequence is CASSKGASGGDTQYF. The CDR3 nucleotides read TGCGCCAGCAGCAAAGGGGCTAGCGGGGGAGATACGCAGTATTTT.